This passage covers 9 T cell receptor beta chains from one sample sequenced in a study of blood T cell repertoires in COVID-19. Sequencing was performed with immunoSEQ multiplex PCR; in TCRdb, only in-frame clones are kept and a portion is missing. The sample lists 300,000 to 350,000 clones; about four fifths were seen once. The specimen sequenced was peripheral blood. Every receptor here comes from a man younger than 40 with active or convalescent COVID-19.

The CDR3 is CASSPDIAKNIQYF. In DNA form, the CDR3 reads TGTGCCAGCTCCCCGGACATAGCCAAAAACATTCAGTACTTC. The rearrangement joins TRBV18 to TRBJ2-4; weak D call: TRBD1 (5 bases). The germline CDR1 and CDR2 sequences are KGHSH and LQKENI. Between the trimmed V and J ends, which lost 6 bases and 0 bases, there was a span of 9 bases. The CDR3 covers 14 residues.

V gene TRBV11-3 combines with J gene TRBJ2-7; D unresolved. The CDR3 spans 14 residues. Deletions cut 5 bases from V and 6 bases from J, with 17 bases between. Germline V gene sequence: CDR1 SGHNT, CDR2 YENEEA. CDR3 sequence: CASSVITLGGEQYF. In DNA, the CDR3 is TGTGCCAGCAGCGTAATTACCCTAGGTGGCGAGCAGTACTTC.

CDR3 nucleotide sequence: TGTGCCAGCAGCTTGAACAGCGGCTACACCTTC. Protein product: CASSLNSGYTF. The chain uses TRBV5-5 and TRBJ1-2; D gene unclear. The germline gives CDR1 SGHKS, CDR2 YYEKEE (reference sequence). Deletions cut 1 base from V and 8 bases from J, with 6 bases between. This CDR3 has 11 amino acids. Full variable domain (rest looked up from reference TRBV5-5 and TRBJ1-2): DAGVTQSPTHLIKTRGQQVTLRCSPISGHKSVSWYQQVLGQGPQFIFQYYEKEERGRGNFPDRFSARQFPNYSSELNVNALLLGDSALYLCASSLNSGYTFGSGTRLTVV.

The rearrangement links TRBV5-5 to TRBJ1-1; tentative D call: TRBD1 (6 bases). Germline CDR1 SGHKS, CDR2 YYEKEE (reference sequence). There are 14 residues in the CDR3. Between the trimmed V and J ends, which lost 10 bases and 8 bases, there was a span of 24 bases. The CDR3 DNA reads as TGTGCCCGTAACAGGGTTCAACCACCTACGGAAGCTTTCTTT. Translated: CARNRVQPPTEAFF. Combining the CDR3 with reference TRBV5-5 and TRBJ1-1 gives the whole variable domain DAGVTQSPTHLIKTRGQQVTLRCSPISGHKSVSWYQQVLGQGPQFIFQYYEKEERGRGNFPDRFSARQFPNYSSELNVNALLLGDSALYLCARNRVQPPTEAFFGQGTRLTVV.

The chain employs TRBV19 and TRBJ2-7; 9 bases line up with TRBD2. Trimming at V came to 4 bases and at J to 0 bases, leaving 1 base not matched to a gene. CDR3 length: 14 amino acids. The germline gives CDR1 LNHDA, CDR2 SQIVND (reference sequence). The CDR3 coding sequence is TGTGCCAGTAGTAGGACTAGCGACTCCTACGAGCAGTACTTC. Translation: CASSRTSDSYEQYF.

CDR3 nucleotides: TGTGCCAGCAGCCAAAACGGACAGGACCAAGAGACCCAGTACTTC. Translation: CASSQNGQDQETQYF. This chain connects TRBV3-1 (or the pseudogene TRBV3-2) to TRBJ2-5; 7 bases map to TRBD1. Trimming took 2 bases from V and 0 from J; bases not matched to a gene: 3. This CDR3 is 15 amino acids long. Germline V CDR1 and CDR2: LGHDT, YNNKEL (reference sequence).

The chain couples TRBV2 to TRBJ1-1; D gene unclear. CDR1 and CDR2 from the germline V gene are SNHLY and FYNNEI. The V end was cut by 6 bases, the J end by 0 bases, with 17 bases between. The CDR3 covers 16 residues. The CDR3 spells CASRPNSVALNTEAFF. The CDR3 DNA follows: TGTGCCAGCAGACCCAATTCGGTTGCTCTGAACACTGAAGCTTTCTTT.

V gene TRBV30 combines with J gene TRBJ1-5; maybe TRBD1 (6 bases). CDR1 and CDR2 from the germline V gene are GTSNPN and SVGIG (reference sequence). The CDR3 runs to 13 residues. V lost 0 bases and J lost 7, with 10 bases in between. CDR3 sequence reads: CAWSVGTQQPQHF. CDR3 DNA sequence: TGTGCCTGGAGTGTAGGGACACAACAGCCCCAGCATTTT.

Regarding this clone: In the same sample, other DNA sequences code for this CDR3. This chain connects TRBV29-1 to TRBJ1-1; possibly TRBD1 for D (5 bases). Germline-derived CDR1 and CDR2 are SQVTM and ANQGSEA. Trimming took 4 bases from V and 5 from J, leaving 8 bases between them. The CDR3 consists of 11 residues. Written as DNA, the CDR3 is TGCAGCGTTGGGGGGGGTACTGAAGCTTTCTTT. Protein product: CSVGGGTEAFF.